The clone carrying this T cell receptor beta chain was detected ten times or more. This sample was included in a study of T-cell memory formation after mild COVID-19. Via MiXCR, TCRdb re-called the 5' RACE reads, giving one row per CDR3 protein. The sample includes about 340,000 distinct CDR3 sequences, more than 15% seen only once; the top ten take around 22%. The CDR3 runs 13 residues. Trimming pared 4 bases from V and 0 bases from J, leaving 8 bases between. Per the germline V gene, CDR1 is SGHDT and CDR2 is YYEEEE. Material for sequencing was PBMCs or a T cell subset sorted from them (not recorded which). The chain has TRBV5-6 and TRBJ2-7, with D hard to call. The TCR was taken from a man aged 18 to 30 who had mild COVID-19 (a few samples of this study predate the infection). Cell type and time point are not known. CDR3 sequence: CASSGVDSYEQYV. CDR3 DNA sequence: TGTGCCAGCAGCGGGGTAGACTCCTACGAGCAGTACGTC.